Presented here are 5 T cell receptor beta chains from one specimen sequenced in a study of blood T cell repertoires in COVID-19. The table came from immunoSEQ multiplex PCR; TCRdb's copy has only in-frame clones and leaves some out. This table holds roughly 230,000 clones, 65% to 85% found once. Source material: PBMCs or T cells enriched from blood (not recorded which). Receptors originate from a woman aged 60-75 years who had recovered from COVID-19.

A few counts support this clone. V and J are TRBV27 and TRBJ1-1; D is possibly TRBD1 (5 bases). This CDR3 has 14 amino acids. The V end lost 3 bases, the J end lost 3 bases, and 11 bases lay between the germline ends. Germline V gives CDR1 MNHEY, CDR2 SMNVEV (reference sequence). DNA of the CDR3: TGTGCCAGCAGTTTTCAGGGATTAGACACTGAAGCTTTCTTT. The encoded protein is CASSFQGLDTEAFF.

This clone was counted between two and nine times. The chain carries TRBV2 and TRBJ1-5; D may be TRBD1 (5 bases). The germline gives CDR1 SNHLY, CDR2 FYNNEI. The CDR3 loop spans 15 amino acids. Deletions cut 1 base from V and 1 base from J, with 8 bases between. This CDR3 is CASSEGAGSNQPQHF. The DNA of the CDR3 is TGTGCCAGCAGTGAAGGGGCAGGGAGCAATCAGCCCCAGCATTTT.

About this clone itself: At the DNA level, this CDR3 is encoded by other sequences in the same sample as well. V is TRBV20-1 and J is TRBJ1-2; D unresolved. The CDR3 has 10 residues. The V gene's germline CDR1 is DFQATT and CDR2 SNEGSKA (reference sequence). The V and J ends lost 6 bases and 5 bases respectively, with 7 bases between them. The CDR3 is CSAAAYGYTF. In DNA form, the CDR3 reads TGCAGTGCAGCTGCGTATGGCTACACCTTC.

The gene calls are TRBV4-2 and TRBJ1-6; 7 bases are a match to TRBD1. In germline, CDR1 is LGHNA, CDR2 YNFKEQ. The V segment lost 0 bases and the J segment 7 bases; nucleotides outside the gene matches: 9. This CDR3 has 17 residues. In nucleotides, the CDR3 is TGTGCCAGCAGCCAAGATCGGGACAGAGATCAAAATTCACCCCTCCACTTT. Translated: CASSQDRDRDQNSPLHF.

Here the CDR3 reads CASRRGLDTGELFF. Here the CDR3 DNA reads TGTGCCAGCAGAAGGGGGCTGGACACCGGGGAGCTGTTTTTT. The chain combines TRBV5-4 with TRBJ2-2; 7 positions agree with TRBD1. Germline V lookup: CDR1 SGHNT, CDR2 YYREEE (reference sequence). CDR3 length: 14 residues. Trimming took 5 bases from V and 3 from J; bases not matched to a gene: 4.